This T cell receptor beta chain was observed in a study of cytomegalovirus exposure and HLA in healthy donors. Overall study results and limits: Generally TCR sequences proved uncommon, though certain public TCRs appeared in numerous donors. Across HLA loci, a later analysis found differing TCR association rates, with DRB1 most and HLA-C fewest. There were around 160 TCR beta chains listed as cytomegalovirus-associated. The authors later linked a missense DCLRE1C variant to TCR beta V- and J-gene trimming.

From germline, CDR1 is ENHRY and CDR2 SYGVKD. Trimming took 11 bases from V and 0 from J; bases not matched to a gene: 9. The CDR3 is made up of 14 amino acids. It was with 60 Vbeta and 13 Jbeta primers that the PCR ran. Measured with immunoSEQ multiplex PCR; TCRdb has only the in-frame clones, and not every one. The profile shows around 120,000 clones, roughly 82% of them singletons. Turning to this clone: The antigen remains undetermined.

This chain connects TRBV10-3 to TRBJ1-2; 7 bases map to TRBD1. The receptor's source is a man aged 45-60 years in good health and CMV-seronegative. The sample comprised PBMCs. Here the CDR3 DNA reads TGTGCCGCAGCAGGGACAGCAGCTAACTATGGCTACACCTTC. It specifies CAAAGTAANYGYTF.